These T cell receptor beta chains were read from a single sample in a study of cytomegalovirus exposure and HLA in healthy donors. Sequencing was performed with immunoSEQ multiplex PCR; in TCRdb, only in-frame clones are kept and a portion is missing. The sample lists just over 95,000 clones, about 76% occurring once. The sequenced sample consisted of PBMCs. Every receptor here comes from a human donor in good health. The CDR3 runs from the conserved cysteine through the conserved F or W. D genes are given only for firm matches. Size tells how often a clone was seen (once, few, many) or the class of an expanded clone, and some rows leave it out.

j_call | clone_size | v_call | d_call | cdr3_aa | cdr3_nt
TRBJ1-1 | once | TRBV11-2 | NA | CASSLLRGGGEAFF | TGTGCCAGCAGCTTGCTCCGGGGAGGGGGTGAAGCTTTCTTT
TRBJ1-5 | few | TRBV2 | NA | CASSVFRANSNQPQHF | TGTGCCAGCAGTGTCTTCAGGGCGAATAGCAATCAGCCCCAGCATTTT
TRBJ2-1 | NA | TRBV9 | NA | CASSAGWVLRNEQFF | TGTGCCAGCAGCGCGGGATGGGTGCTGAGGAATGAGCAGTTCTTC
TRBJ1-1 | few | TRBV10-2 | TRBD1 | CARTGVAFF | TGCGCCAGGACAGGGGTAGCTTTCTTT
TRBJ1-3 | once | TRBV5-1 | NA | CASSASSLSSGNTIYF | TGCGCCAGCAGCGCTTCGAGCTTGAGCTCTGGAAACACCATATATTTT
TRBJ2-3 | NA | TRBV18 | TRBD2 | CASSPLAGSDTQYF | TGTGCCAGCTCACCACTAGCGGGATCGGATACGCAGTATTTT
TRBJ2-3 | NA | TRBV5-4 | TRBD1 | CASSRPGQGGDTQYF | TGTGCCAGCAGCCGACCGGGACAGGGGGGAGATACGCAGTATTTT
TRBJ1-4 | few | TRBV6-5 | NA | CASSYSNFGEKLFF | TGTGCCAGCAGTTACTCGAATTTCGGTGAAAAACTGTTTTTT
TRBJ2-5 | NA | TRBV7-2 | NA | CASSKGAQETQYF | TGTGCCAGCAGCAAAGGGGCGCAAGAGACCCAGTACTTC
TRBJ2-2 | NA | TRBV29-1 | NA | CSVQHKNTGELFF | TGCAGCGTTCAACACAAAAACACCGGGGAGCTGTTTTTT